The clone carrying this T cell receptor beta chain was counted only a few times. The antigen remains undetermined. The study's findings and limits: Tumor Tregs overlapped most with tumor, then blood, naive CD4+ cells.

MiXCR was run by TCRdb on the 5' RACE reads, yielding one entry per CDR3 protein. Found here are roughly 8,600 distinct CDR3 sequences, about 47% of them singletons; the top ten hold 5%. The CDR3 totals 10 residues. With 6 bases removed from V and 7 bases from J, the gap between germline ends came to 4 bases. This clonotype was sampled from a female donor with breast cancer. The rearrangement joins TRBV12-3 or TRBV12-4 to TRBJ2-1; D ambiguous. Specimen: memory CD4+ T cells sorted from a lymph node. Subset in this sample: memory CD4+ T cells, CD4+CD45RO+CD25-. CDR3 sequence: CASRGNEQFF. The CDR3 bases are TGTGCCAGCAGGGGTAATGAGCAGTTCTTC.